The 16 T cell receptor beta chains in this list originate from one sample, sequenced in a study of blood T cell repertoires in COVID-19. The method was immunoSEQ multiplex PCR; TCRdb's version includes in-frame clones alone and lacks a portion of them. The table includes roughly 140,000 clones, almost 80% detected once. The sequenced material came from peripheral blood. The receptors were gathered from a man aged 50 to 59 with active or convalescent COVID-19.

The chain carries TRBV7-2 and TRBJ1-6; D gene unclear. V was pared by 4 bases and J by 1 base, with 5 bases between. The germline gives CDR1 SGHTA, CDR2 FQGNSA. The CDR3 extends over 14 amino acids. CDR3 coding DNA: TGTGCCAGCAGCTCTTATTCCTATAATTCACCCCTCCACTTT. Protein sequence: CASSSYSYNSPLHF.

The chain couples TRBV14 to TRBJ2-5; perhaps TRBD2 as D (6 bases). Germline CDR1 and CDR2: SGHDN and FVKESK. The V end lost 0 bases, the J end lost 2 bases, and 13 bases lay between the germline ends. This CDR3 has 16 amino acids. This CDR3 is CASSQDRGTVQETQYF. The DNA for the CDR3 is TGTGCCAGCAGCCAAGATCGGGGGACGGTACAAGAGACCCAGTACTTC.

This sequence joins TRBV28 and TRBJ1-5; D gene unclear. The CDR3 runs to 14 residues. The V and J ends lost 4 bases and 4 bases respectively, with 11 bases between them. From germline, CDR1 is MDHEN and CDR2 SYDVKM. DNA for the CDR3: TGTGCCAGCAGTTCAACGACTACGAATCAGCCCCAGCATTTT. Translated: CASSSTTTNQPQHF.

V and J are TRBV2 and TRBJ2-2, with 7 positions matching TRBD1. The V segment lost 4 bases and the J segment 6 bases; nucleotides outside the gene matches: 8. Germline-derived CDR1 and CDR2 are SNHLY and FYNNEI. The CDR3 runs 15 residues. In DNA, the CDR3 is TGTGCCAGCAGTGTAACGACAGGGTACGCCGGGGAGCTGTTTTTT. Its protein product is CASSVTTGYAGELFF.

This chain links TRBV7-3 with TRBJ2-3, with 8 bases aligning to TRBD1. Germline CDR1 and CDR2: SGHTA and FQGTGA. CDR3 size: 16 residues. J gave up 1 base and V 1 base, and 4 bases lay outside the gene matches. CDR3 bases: TGTGCCAGCAGCTTAAACGCGGGACAGGGCACAGATACGCAGTATTTT. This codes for CASSLNAGQGTDTQYF.

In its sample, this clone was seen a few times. The DNA of the CDR3 is TGTGCCAGCAGCCTGGGACAGGGGGCATGGGAGCAGTACTTC. It is translated as CASSLGQGAWEQYF. This chain joins TRBV3-1 (or the pseudogene TRBV3-2) and TRBJ2-7; the match to TRBD1 covers 12 bases. This CDR3 has 14 residues. The V gene end was trimmed by 4 bases and the J gene end by 7 bases; junction bases not matched to a gene: 5. In germline, CDR1 is LGHDT, CDR2 YNNKEL (reference sequence).

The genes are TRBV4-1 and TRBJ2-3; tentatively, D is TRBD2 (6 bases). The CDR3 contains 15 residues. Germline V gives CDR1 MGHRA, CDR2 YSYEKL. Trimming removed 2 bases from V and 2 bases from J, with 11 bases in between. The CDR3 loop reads CASSQLALNTDTQYF. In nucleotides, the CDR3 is TGCGCCAGCAGCCAACTAGCGCTTAACACAGATACGCAGTATTTT.

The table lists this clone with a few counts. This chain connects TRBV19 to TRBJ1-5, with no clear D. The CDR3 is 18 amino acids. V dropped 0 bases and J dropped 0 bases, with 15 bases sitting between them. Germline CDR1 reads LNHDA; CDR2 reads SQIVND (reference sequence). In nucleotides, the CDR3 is TGTGCCAGTAGTATAGATCTTAGGGCGAGGGATAGCAATCAGCCCCAGCATTTT. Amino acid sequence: CASSIDLRARDSNQPQHF.

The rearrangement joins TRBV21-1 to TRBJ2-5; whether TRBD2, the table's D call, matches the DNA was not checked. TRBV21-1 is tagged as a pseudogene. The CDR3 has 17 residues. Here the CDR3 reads CASGEREAQGYQETQYF. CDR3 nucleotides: TGTGCCAGCGGGGAGCGGGAGGCTCAGGGGTACCAAGAGACCCAGTACTTC.

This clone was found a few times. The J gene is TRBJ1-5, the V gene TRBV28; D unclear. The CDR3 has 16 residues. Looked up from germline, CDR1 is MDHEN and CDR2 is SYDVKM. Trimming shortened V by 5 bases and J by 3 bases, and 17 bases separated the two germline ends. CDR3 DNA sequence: TGTGCCAGCAGTCCCCAGACGGGAAGGGTCAATCAGCCCCAGCATTTT. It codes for CASSPQTGRVNQPQHF.

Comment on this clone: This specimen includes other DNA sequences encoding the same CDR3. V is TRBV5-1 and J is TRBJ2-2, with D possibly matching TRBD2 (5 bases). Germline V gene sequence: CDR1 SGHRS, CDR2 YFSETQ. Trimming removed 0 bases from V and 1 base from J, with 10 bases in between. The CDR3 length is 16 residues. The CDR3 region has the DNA TGCGCCAGCAGCTTGGGCCTAGCAAGGAACACCGGGGAGCTGTTTTTT. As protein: CASSLGLARNTGELFF. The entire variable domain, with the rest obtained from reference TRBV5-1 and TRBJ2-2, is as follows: KAGVTQTPRYLIKTRGQQVTLSCSPISGHRSVSWYQQTPGQGLQFLFEYFSETQRNKGNFPGRFSGRQFSNSRSEMNVSTLELGDSALYLCASSLGLARNTGELFFGEGSRLTVL.

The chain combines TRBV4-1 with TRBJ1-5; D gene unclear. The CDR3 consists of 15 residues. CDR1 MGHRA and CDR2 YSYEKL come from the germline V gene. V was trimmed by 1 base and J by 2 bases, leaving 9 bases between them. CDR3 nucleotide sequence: TGCGCCAGCAGCCAAGCGGGAGAGGGCAATCAGCCCCAGCATTTT. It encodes CASSQAGEGNQPQHF.

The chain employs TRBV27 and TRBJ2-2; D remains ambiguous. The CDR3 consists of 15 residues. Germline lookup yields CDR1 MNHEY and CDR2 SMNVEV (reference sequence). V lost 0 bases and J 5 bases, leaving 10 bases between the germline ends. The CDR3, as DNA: TGTGCCAGCAGTTTATCAAACTACGGTACCGGGGAGCTGTTTTTT. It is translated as CASSLSNYGTGELFF.

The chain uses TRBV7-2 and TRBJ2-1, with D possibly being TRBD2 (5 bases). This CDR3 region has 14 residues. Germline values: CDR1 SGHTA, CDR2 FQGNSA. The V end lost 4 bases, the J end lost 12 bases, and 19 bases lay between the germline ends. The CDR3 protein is CASSSALGLGRQFF. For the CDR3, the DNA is TGTGCCAGCAGCTCCGCACTTGGACTTGGCCGGCAGTTCTTC. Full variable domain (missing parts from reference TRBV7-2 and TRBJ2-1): GAGVSQSPSNKVTEKGKDVELRCDPISGHTALYWYRQSLGQGLEFLIYFQGNSAPDKSGLPSDRFSAERTGGSVSTLTIQRTQQEDSAVYLCASSSALGLGRQFFGPGTRLTVL.

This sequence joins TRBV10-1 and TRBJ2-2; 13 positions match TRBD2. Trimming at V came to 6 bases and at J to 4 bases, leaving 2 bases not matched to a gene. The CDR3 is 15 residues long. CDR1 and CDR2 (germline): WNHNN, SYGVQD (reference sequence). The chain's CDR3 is CASSGTSGTTGELFF. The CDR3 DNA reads TGCGCCAGCAGCGGGACTAGCGGGACCACCGGGGAGCTGTTTTTT.

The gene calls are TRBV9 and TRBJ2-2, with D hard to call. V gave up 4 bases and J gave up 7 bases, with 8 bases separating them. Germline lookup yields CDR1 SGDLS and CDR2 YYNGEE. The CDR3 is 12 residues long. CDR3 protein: CASSPPVGELFF. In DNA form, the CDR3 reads TGTGCCAGCAGCCCTCCGGTCGGGGAGCTGTTTTTT.